The clone carrying this T cell receptor (beta chain) was recorded many times. The data derive from a study of T-cell reconstitution after alpha-beta-depleted transplantation in children. For TCRbeta, the library was prepared with unique molecular identifiers. From the PCR reads, TCRdb called clonotypes with MiXCR, one entry per CDR3 protein. The data show 400,000 to 500,000 distinct CDR3 sequences, approximately 10% seen once. There are 12 residues in the CDR3. Germline CDR1 is ENHRY and CDR2 is SYGVKD. The ends were cut back, 4 bases at V and 4 bases at J, with 5 bases in the middle. V is TRBV10-3 and J is TRBJ1-3; D is possibly TRBD1 (5 bases). This TCR derives from a human donor who donated a stem cell graft to a child with acute myeloid leukemia. Sequenced here: PBMCs from the stem cell graft donor, sampled from the stem cell graft. CDR3 sequence reads: CAISGTGNTIYF. The CDR3 nucleotides are TGTGCCATCAGTGGGACAGGAAACACCATATATTTT.